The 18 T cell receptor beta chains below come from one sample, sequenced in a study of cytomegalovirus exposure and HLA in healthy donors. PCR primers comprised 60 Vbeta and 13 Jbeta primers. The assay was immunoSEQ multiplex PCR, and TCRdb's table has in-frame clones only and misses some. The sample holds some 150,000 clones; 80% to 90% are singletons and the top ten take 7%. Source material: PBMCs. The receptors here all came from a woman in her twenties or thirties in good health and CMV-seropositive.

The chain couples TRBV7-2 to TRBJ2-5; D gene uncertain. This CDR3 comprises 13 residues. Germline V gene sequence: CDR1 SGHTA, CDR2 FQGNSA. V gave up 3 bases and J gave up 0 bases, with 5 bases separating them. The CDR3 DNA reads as TGTGCCAGCAGCTTCCGAGACCAAGAGACCCAGTACTTC. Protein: CASSFRDQETQYF.

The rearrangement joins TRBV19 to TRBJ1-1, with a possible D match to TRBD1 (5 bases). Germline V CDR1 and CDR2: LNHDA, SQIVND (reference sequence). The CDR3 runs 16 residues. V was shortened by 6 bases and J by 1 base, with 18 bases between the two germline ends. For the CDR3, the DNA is TGTGCCAGTAGCCGCCCCAGGGCGTCAAAGAACACTGAAGCTTTCTTT. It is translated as CASSRPRASKNTEAFF.

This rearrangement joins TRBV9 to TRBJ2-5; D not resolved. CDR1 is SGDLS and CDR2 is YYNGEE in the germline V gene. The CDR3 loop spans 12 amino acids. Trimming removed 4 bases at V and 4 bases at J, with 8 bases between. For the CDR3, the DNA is TGTGCCAGCAGCCCCAACGGAGAGACCCAGTACTTC. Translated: CASSPNGETQYF.

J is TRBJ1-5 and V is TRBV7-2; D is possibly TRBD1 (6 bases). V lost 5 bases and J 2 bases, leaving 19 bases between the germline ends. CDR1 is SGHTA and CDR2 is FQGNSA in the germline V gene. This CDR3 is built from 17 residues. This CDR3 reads CASSLQGPEWGNQPQHF. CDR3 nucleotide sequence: TGTGCCAGCAGCCTACAGGGTCCGGAATGGGGCAATCAGCCCCAGCATTTT.

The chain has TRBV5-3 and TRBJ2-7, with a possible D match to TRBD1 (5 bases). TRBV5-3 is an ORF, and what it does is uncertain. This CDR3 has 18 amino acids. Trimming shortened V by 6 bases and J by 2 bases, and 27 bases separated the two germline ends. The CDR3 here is CARTQETATVTWPYEQYF. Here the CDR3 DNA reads TGTGCCAGAACTCAAGAGACAGCCACCGTTACTTGGCCCTACGAGCAGTACTTC.

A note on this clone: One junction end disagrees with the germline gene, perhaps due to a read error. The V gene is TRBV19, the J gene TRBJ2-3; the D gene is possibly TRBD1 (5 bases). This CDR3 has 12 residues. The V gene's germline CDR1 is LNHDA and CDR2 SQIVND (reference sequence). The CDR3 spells CASSMGPGLQIF. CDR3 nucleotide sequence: TGTGCCAGTAGTATGGGGCCGGGCCTTCAGATTTTT.

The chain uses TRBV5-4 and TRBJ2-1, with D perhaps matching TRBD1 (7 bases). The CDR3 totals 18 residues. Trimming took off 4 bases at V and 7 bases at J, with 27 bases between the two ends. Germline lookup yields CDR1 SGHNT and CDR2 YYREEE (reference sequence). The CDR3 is CASSGWDSLVGLKNEQFF. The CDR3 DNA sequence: TGTGCCAGCAGCGGTTGGGACAGCCTAGTGGGACTTAAAAATGAGCAGTTCTTC.

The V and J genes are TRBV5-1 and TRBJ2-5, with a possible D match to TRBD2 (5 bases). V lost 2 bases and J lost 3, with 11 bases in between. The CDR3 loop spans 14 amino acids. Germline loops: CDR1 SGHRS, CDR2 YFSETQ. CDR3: CASSFGLAEETQYF. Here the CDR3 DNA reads TGCGCCAGCAGCTTCGGGCTAGCTGAAGAGACCCAGTACTTC.

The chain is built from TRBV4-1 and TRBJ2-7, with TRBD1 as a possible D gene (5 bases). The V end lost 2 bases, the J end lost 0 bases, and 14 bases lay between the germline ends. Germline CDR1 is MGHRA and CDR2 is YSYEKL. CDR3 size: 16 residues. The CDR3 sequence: CASSQYIGHSSYEQYF. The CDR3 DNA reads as TGCGCCAGCAGCCAATACATCGGACACAGCTCCTACGAGCAGTACTTC.

The CDR3 loop reads CASSPRDLETQYF. The CDR3 DNA is TGTGCCAGCAGCCCGCGGGACTTAGAGACCCAGTACTTC. The chain has TRBV11-1 and TRBJ2-5; possibly TRBD2 for D (6 bases). Germline V CDR1 and CDR2: SGHAT, FQDESV (reference sequence). Trimming left V 5 bases short and J 4 bases short, with 11 bases between. This CDR3 has 13 amino acids.

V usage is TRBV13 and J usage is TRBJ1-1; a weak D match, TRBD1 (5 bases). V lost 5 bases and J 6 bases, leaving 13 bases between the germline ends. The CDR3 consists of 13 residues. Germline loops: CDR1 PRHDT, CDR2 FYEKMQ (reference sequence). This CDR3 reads CASSPYDRAEAFF. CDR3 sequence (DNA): TGTGCCAGCAGCCCCTACGACAGAGCTGAAGCTTTCTTT.

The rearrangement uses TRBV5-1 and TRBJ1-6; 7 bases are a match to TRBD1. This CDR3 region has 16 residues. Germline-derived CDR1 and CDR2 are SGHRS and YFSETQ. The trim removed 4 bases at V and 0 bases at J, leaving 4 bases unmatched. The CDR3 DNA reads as TGCGCCAGCAGCCCGACAGGGAGCTCCTATAATTCACCCCTCCACTTT. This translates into CASSPTGSSYNSPLHF.

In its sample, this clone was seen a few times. As DNA, the CDR3 is TGTGCCAGCAGCTTAGTTCCGGGACAAGAGACCCAGTACTTC. Amino acids: CASSLVPGQETQYF. V usage is TRBV13 and J usage is TRBJ2-5, with D perhaps TRBD2 (5 bases). Per the germline V gene, CDR1 is PRHDT and CDR2 is FYEKMQ (reference sequence). V shed 1 base and J shed 2 bases, with 8 bases lying between them. The CDR3 is 14 amino acids.

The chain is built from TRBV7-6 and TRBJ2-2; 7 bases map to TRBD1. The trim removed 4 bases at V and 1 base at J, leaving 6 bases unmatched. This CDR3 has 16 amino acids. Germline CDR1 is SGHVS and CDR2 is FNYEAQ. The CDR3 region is CASSSRTGRNTGELFF. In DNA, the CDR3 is TGTGCCAGCAGCTCCCGGACAGGCAGGAACACCGGGGAGCTGTTTTTT.

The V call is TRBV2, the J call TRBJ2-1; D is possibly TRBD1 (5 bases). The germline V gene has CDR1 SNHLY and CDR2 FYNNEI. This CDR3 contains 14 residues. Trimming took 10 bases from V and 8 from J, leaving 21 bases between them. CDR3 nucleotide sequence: TGTGCCACCCCACTCTCGCCCAGGGCCGATGAGCAGTTCTTC. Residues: CATPLSPRADEQFF.

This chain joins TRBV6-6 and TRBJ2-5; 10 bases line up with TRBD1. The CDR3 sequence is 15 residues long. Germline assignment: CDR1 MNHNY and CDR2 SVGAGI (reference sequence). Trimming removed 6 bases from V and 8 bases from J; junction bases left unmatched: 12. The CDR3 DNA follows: TGTGCCAGCAGCCCAGACAGGGGGCCAAGAGAAACCCAGTACTTC. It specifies CASSPDRGPRETQYF.

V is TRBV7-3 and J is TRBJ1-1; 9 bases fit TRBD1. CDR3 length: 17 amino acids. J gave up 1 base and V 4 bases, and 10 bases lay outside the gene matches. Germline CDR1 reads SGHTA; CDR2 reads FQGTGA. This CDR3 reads CASSSQGAGYENTEAFF. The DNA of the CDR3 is TGTGCCAGCAGCTCACAGGGGGCAGGGTATGAGAACACTGAAGCTTTCTTT.

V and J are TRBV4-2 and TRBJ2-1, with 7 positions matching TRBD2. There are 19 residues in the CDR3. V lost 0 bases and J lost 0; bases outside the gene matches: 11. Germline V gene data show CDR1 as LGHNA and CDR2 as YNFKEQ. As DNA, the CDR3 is TGTGCCAGCAGCCAAGATCATGGTGCCGGGGGGAGCTCCTACAATGAGCAGTTCTTC. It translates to CASSQDHGAGGSSYNEQFF.